This T cell receptor beta chain was captured by sequencing in a study of early T cells in non-severe SARS-CoV-2 infection. Across the study: Sequenced bulk RNA came from whole blood that was unsorted, and chains were unpaired.

Unique molecular identifiers (one per individual cDNA molecule) were attached. TCRdb reprocessed the 5' RACE reads with MiXCR, giving one entry per CDR3 protein. The data show roughly 83,000 distinct CDR3 sequences, 10% seen once. Whole-study findings and limits: Lookups in VDJdb leaned toward anti-spike CD8 responses and missed private and CD4 specificities.

V was pared by 0 bases and J by 8 bases, with 6 bases of the junction left unmatched. There are 14 residues in the CDR3. Germline CDR1 and CDR2: SGHNT and YYREEE (reference sequence). On this clonotype: Its target is unknown.

The source material was whole blood, sampled at baseline. The clonotype comes from an adult who was a healthcare worker with PCR-confirmed SARS-CoV-2 infection or an uninfected control (not recorded which). This chain uses TRBV5-4 with TRBJ1-1; 8 positions match TRBD1. CDR3 in DNA: TGTGCCAGCAGCTTGGCAAGGGGGGACAGGGAAGCTTTCTTT. Translated, it gives CASSLARGDREAFF.